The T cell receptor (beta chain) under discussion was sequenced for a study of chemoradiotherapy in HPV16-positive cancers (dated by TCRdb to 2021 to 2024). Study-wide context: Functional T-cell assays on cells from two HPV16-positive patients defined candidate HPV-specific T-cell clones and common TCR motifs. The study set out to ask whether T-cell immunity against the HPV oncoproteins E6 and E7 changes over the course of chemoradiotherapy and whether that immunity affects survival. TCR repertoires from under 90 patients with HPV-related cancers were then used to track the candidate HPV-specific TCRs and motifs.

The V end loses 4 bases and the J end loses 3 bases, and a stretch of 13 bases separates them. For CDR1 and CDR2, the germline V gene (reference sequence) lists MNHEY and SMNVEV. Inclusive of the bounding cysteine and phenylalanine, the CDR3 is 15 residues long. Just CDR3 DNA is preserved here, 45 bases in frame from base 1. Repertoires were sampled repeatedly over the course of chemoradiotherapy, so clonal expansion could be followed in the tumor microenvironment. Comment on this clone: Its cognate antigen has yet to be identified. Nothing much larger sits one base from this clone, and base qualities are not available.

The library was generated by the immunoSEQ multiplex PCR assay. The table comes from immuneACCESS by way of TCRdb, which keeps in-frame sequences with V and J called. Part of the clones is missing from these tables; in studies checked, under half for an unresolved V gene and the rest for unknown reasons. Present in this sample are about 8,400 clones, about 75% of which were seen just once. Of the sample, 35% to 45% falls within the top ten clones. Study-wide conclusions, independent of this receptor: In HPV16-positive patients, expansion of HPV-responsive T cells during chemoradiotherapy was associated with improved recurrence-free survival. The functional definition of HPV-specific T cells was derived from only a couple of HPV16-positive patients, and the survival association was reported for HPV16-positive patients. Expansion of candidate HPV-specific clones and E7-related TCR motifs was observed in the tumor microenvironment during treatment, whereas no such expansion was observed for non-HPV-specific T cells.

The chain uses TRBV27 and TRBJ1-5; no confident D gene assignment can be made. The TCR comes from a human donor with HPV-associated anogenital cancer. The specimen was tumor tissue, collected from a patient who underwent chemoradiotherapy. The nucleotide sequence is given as TGTGCCAGCAGTTCTCAAGACGCAGTCAATCAGCCCCAGCATTTT. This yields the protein CASSSQDAVNQPQHF.